The T cell receptor (beta chain) under discussion was sequenced for a study of blood T cell repertoires in COVID-19 (TCRdb year 2020). Concerning the study at large: The collaborator samples originated in the United States, Italy and Spain and spanned the acute and convalescent phases of COVID-19. Subjects who had been exposed to COVID-19, were actively infected with it, or had recovered from it provided the deeply sampled blood TCRbeta repertoires that made up the dataset. The repertoires were made available in a free public database intended to serve as a resource for research on the immune response to SARS-CoV-2. Where available, HLA class I and class II types were taken from metadata supplied by the sample provider and were not determined by assay-based typing. A de-identified subject ID, COVID-19 status, age in years and sex were almost always included in the sample metadata. The samples were drawn from two sources: the first 160 participants of the ongoing ImmuneRACE study, and 1,000 to 1,500 subjects contributed by 6 global collaborators. The prospective study material was composed of cDNA or gDNA derived from T cells, B-cell-depleted T cells, or PBMCs.

The immunoSEQ Assay, a bias-controlled multiplex PCR, was used to amplify TCRbeta CDR3 regions from genomic DNA. For the original study's pipeline: Within the assay, amplification of reference gene primers was used to estimate how many nucleated cells each sample contained. To quantify the absolute abundance of each unique TCRbeta CDR3 rearrangement, sequence reads were collapsed and filtered. For each sample, productive Simpson clonality was calculated by taking the square root of Simpson's diversity index across productive rearrangements. What TCRdb holds here is the immuneACCESS table cut down to in-frame rearrangements. Part of the clones is not present; checked against another copy, under half of the missing clones reflect an unresolved V gene, and the others are unexplained. V, J and clone size reflect that table, while D and trimming were determined from the DNA. The sample data list about 240,000 clones, and about 91% of these were observed just once. Clones ranked in the top ten supply 2.5% to 3% of the sample.

Here is what the overall study found, with its caveats: How much clinical and demographic metadata was included differed by source and by participant, and the metadata was provided uncurated.

In the prospective study, participants were 18 to 89 years old, resided in about two dozen geographic areas of the United States, and were enrolled through a virtual design. In the prospective study, participants were assigned to cohorts based on the clinical history participants reported in a screening survey and a study questionnaire. In the prospective study, mobile phlebotomists collected whole blood, serum and a nasopharyngeal or oropharyngeal swab from each participant. Over a 2-month period, participants in the prospective study had the option of providing additional blood draws and questionnaires. Prospective study blood samples were shipped either frozen or at room temperature before DNA extraction. V is trimmed back by 3 bases and J by 8 bases, and the junction contains 14 bases that no gene match accounts for. From the cysteine up to the phenylalanine, the CDR3 has a length of 17 residues. Kept here is only the CDR3 DNA, which spans 51 bases and is read in frame from base 1. According to the germline V gene (reference sequence), CDR1 reads SGHNT and CDR2 reads YYREEE.

This clone occurred a few times. Its antigen remains undetermined. No base-level quality is on record; no much larger clone is a single base apart. The chain employs TRBV5-4 and TRBJ2-1; 10 central bases correspond to TRBD1. Sample: PBMCs or T cells enriched from blood (not recorded which). This TCR was recovered from a woman in her twenties or thirties with acute COVID-19. The CDR3 region reads CASSSLPGQGFWDEQFF. In nucleotide form, the sequence is TGTGCCAGCAGCTCCCTGCCGGGACAGGGGTTCTGGGATGAGCAGTTCTTC.